Listed here are 28 T cell receptor beta chains from one sample, sequenced in a study of blood T cell repertoires in COVID-19. This table comes from immunoSEQ multiplex PCR, and its TCRdb copy is limited to in-frame clones, with some not included. The table includes about 300,000 clones, 89% detected once. Sample: PBMCs or T cells enriched from blood (not recorded which). The receptors come from a man aged 60-69 years who had recovered from COVID-19.

The CDR3 sequence: CASSITPARHEKLFF. DNA of the CDR3: TGTGCCAGTAGTATAACCCCCGCCAGGCACGAAAAACTGTTTTTT. The chain has TRBV19 and TRBJ1-4; unclear D gene. Trimming stripped 2 bases from V and 8 bases from J, with 15 bases between. There are 15 residues in the CDR3. The germline V gene encodes CDR1 LNHDA and CDR2 SQIVND (reference sequence).

V is TRBV15 and J is TRBJ1-2; TRBD1 might be the D (6 bases). V was clipped by 6 bases and J by 2 bases, with 10 bases between them. This CDR3 has 13 residues. Germline V CDR1 and CDR2: LNHNV, YYDKDF (reference sequence). DNA for the CDR3: TGTGCCACCAGTCCCGACAGGAACTATGGCTACACCTTC. Protein: CATSPDRNYGYTF.

Here the CDR3 reads CASSVGAGSTDTQYF. The DNA for the CDR3 is TGTGCCAGCAGCGTGGGGGCGGGTAGCACAGATACGCAGTATTTT. The chain combines TRBV9 with TRBJ2-3, with D possibly being TRBD1 (6 bases). Germline V gives CDR1 SGDLS, CDR2 YYNGEE. The CDR3 covers 15 residues. V shed 2 bases and J shed 0 bases, with 10 bases lying between them.

With respect to this clone: The same CDR3 arises from other DNA sequences in this sample as well. The chain combines TRBV5-1 with TRBJ1-1; 9 positions agree with TRBD1. The CDR3 is 13 amino acids. V gave up 3 bases and J gave up 4 bases; unmatched junction bases: 1. Germline V lookup: CDR1 SGHRS, CDR2 YFSETQ. CDR3 DNA: TGCGCCAGCAGCTCGGGACAGGGCACTGAAGCTTTCTTT. As protein: CASSSGQGTEAFF.

This clone was found once. This sequence joins TRBV25-1 and TRBJ2-1; 8 nucleotides align to TRBD2. CDR1 and CDR2 from the germline V gene are MGHDK and SYGVNS. This CDR3 has 15 residues. V was pared by 3 bases and J by 3 bases, with 4 bases of the junction left unmatched. The CDR3: CASSEVTSGYNEQFF. The CDR3 coding sequence is TGTGCCAGCAGTGAGGTCACTAGCGGCTACAATGAGCAGTTCTTC.

The rearrangement links TRBV19 to TRBJ1-5, with 7 bases that match TRBD1. The CDR3 loop spans 18 amino acids. The V gene end was trimmed by 3 bases and the J gene end by 0 bases; junction bases not matched to a gene: 11. Germline V gene data show CDR1 as LNHDA and CDR2 as SQIVND (reference sequence). The CDR3 sequence: CASSMTGLSLYSNQPQHF. The CDR3 nucleotides read TGTGCCAGTAGTATGACAGGGTTATCCCTTTATAGCAATCAGCCCCAGCATTTT. The full variable domain, completed using reference TRBV19 and TRBJ1-5, is DGGITQSPKYLFRKEGQNVTLSCEQNLNHDAMYWYRQDPGQGLRLIYYSQIVNDFQKGDIAEGYSVSREKKESFPLTVTSAQKNPTAFYLCASSMTGLSLYSNQPQHFGDGTRLSIL.

The chain couples TRBV5-1 to TRBJ1-1, with D perhaps matching TRBD1 (5 bases). The CDR3 length is 14 residues. Trimming removed 0 bases at V and 1 base at J, with 7 bases between. The V gene's germline CDR1 is SGHRS and CDR2 YFSETQ. CDR3 sequence reads: CASSLGQQNTEAFF. Here the CDR3 DNA reads TGCGCCAGCAGCTTGGGACAGCAGAACACTGAAGCTTTCTTT. The whole variable domain, remainder taken from reference TRBV5-1 and TRBJ1-1, is KAGVTQTPRYLIKTRGQQVTLSCSPISGHRSVSWYQQTPGQGLQFLFEYFSETQRNKGNFPGRFSGRQFSNSRSEMNVSTLELGDSALYLCASSLGQQNTEAFFGQGTRLTVV.

The rearrangement uses TRBV4-1 and TRBJ2-3, with D perhaps matching TRBD1 (5 bases). Germline V lookup: CDR1 MGHRA, CDR2 YSYEKL. V lost 7 bases to trimming and J lost 5 bases, with 22 bases between them. This CDR3 has 16 residues. The CDR3: CASKLNQARAEDTQYF. The CDR3 DNA is TGCGCCAGCAAACTCAATCAGGCCAGGGCCGAAGATACGCAGTATTTT.

The J gene is TRBJ1-6, the V gene TRBV9; D is unclear. V lost 7 bases and J 7 bases, leaving 18 bases between the germline ends. Germline CDR1 reads SGDLS; CDR2 reads YYNGEE. CDR3 length equals 15 residues. This chain's CDR3 is CASALSGNLNSPLHF. The CDR3 bases are TGTGCCAGCGCCCTCTCCGGGAACCTAAATTCACCCCTCCACTTT.

This clone is a singleton in its sample. This sequence joins TRBV20-1 and TRBJ1-1; D unclear. Trimming stripped 4 bases from V and 7 bases from J, with 10 bases between. Germline V gene data show CDR1 as DFQATT and CDR2 as SNEGSKA (reference sequence). The CDR3 is 11 residues long. CDR3 loop: CSATEVYEAFF. CDR3 DNA: TGCAGTGCTACGGAGGTGTATGAAGCTTTCTTT.

The rearrangement joins TRBV9 to TRBJ2-5; D is possibly TRBD1 (6 bases). CDR3 length equals 15 residues. Deletions cut 0 bases from V and 2 bases from J, with 11 bases between. The germline V gene encodes CDR1 SGDLS and CDR2 YYNGEE. CDR3 residues: CASSVGIRGQETQYF. CDR3 bases: TGTGCCAGCAGCGTAGGGATCAGGGGTCAAGAGACCCAGTACTTC. The variable domain in full, with the rest retrieved from reference TRBV9 and TRBJ2-5, is DSGVTQTPKHLITATGQRVTLRCSPRSGDLSVYWYQQSLDQGLQFLIQYYNGEERAKGNILERFSAQQFPDLHSELNLSSLELGDSALYFCASSVGIRGQETQYFGPGTRLLVL.

This chain joins TRBV20-1 and TRBJ2-7; D is possibly TRBD2 (5 bases). Germline CDR1 DFQATT, CDR2 SNEGSKA (reference sequence). The V gene lost 3 bases and the J gene lost 6 bases, with 9 bases spanning the gap. The CDR3 totals 11 residues. The CDR3 protein is CSASGEIEQYF. Written as DNA, the CDR3 is TGCAGTGCTAGCGGGGAGATCGAGCAGTACTTC.

CDR3 sequence (DNA): TGTGCCACCAGTGACCCCGGACTAGCGGGAGACCATGAGCAGTTCTTC. It codes for CATSDPGLAGDHEQFF. The chain carries TRBV24-1 and TRBJ2-1, with TRBD2 matching 13 bases. This CDR3 has 16 amino acids. Losses at the gene ends were 4 bases for V and 8 bases for J; bases not matched to a gene: 7. In germline, CDR1 is KGHDR, CDR2 SFDVKD.

This CDR3 reads CASSLAGTGSTYEQYF. CDR3 bases: TGTGCCAGCAGCTTAGCCGGGACAGGGTCTACCTACGAGCAGTACTTC. This rearrangement joins TRBV7-2 to TRBJ2-7, with TRBD1 matching over 9 bases. Trimming cost V 0 bases and J 2 bases; bases outside gene matches: 5. The CDR3 length is 16 residues. CDR1 and CDR2 from the germline V gene are SGHTA and FQGNSA.

This clone was recorded once. The chain combines TRBV29-1 with TRBJ2-7; D may be TRBD2 (7 bases). Germline V gene data show CDR1 as SQVTM and CDR2 as ANQGSEA. V was cut by 3 bases and J by 8 bases, with 11 bases left in between. This CDR3 is built from 11 residues. CDR3 protein: CSVDRGDKQYF. As DNA, the CDR3 is TGCAGCGTTGACCGGGGGGACAAGCAGTACTTC.

The chain joins TRBV19 to TRBJ1-5; 10 nucleotides line up with TRBD1. The CDR3 extends over 16 amino acids. After removal of 5 bases from V and 2 bases from J, the junction contained 6 bases not matched to a gene. Germline assignment: CDR1 LNHDA and CDR2 SQIVND (reference sequence). CDR3 nucleotide sequence: TGTGCCAGTAGTGTTGGGACAGGGGCCGGCAATCAGCCCCAGCATTTT. Protein product: CASSVGTGAGNQPQHF.

V is TRBV5-1 and J is TRBJ2-3; a weak D match, TRBD2 (5 bases). Looked up from germline, CDR1 is SGHRS and CDR2 is YFSETQ. The CDR3 is 14 amino acids. Trimming removed 2 bases from V and 4 bases from J, with 11 bases in between. CDR3 nucleotide sequence: TGCGCCAGCAGCTTTCCGGGAAGGGCAGATACGCAGTATTTT. Translated, it gives CASSFPGRADTQYF.

The CDR3 reads CASETGTAPYEQYF. The DNA of the CDR3 is TGTGCCAGCGAGACAGGGACAGCGCCCTACGAGCAGTACTTC. The gene calls are TRBV28 and TRBJ2-7; TRBD1 aligns across 7 bases. The ends lost 8 bases at V and 2 bases at J; junction bases unmatched: 9. The length of the CDR3 is 14 residues. Germline V CDR1 and CDR2: MDHEN, SYDVKM.

This chain links TRBV25-1 with TRBJ1-2, with 7 bases that match TRBD1. The CDR3 sequence is 13 residues long. The V gene's germline CDR1 is MGHDK and CDR2 SYGVNS. Trimming cost V 2 bases and J 5 bases; bases outside gene matches: 2. For the CDR3, the DNA is TGTGCCAGCAGTGAAGTGGGACAGTATGGCTACACCTTC. This translates into CASSEVGQYGYTF.

The chain uses TRBV28 and TRBJ2-5, with 12 bases identical to TRBD1. Germline V lookup: CDR1 MDHEN, CDR2 SYDVKM. Trimming took 6 bases from V and 2 from J; bases not matched to a gene: 10. The CDR3 runs 17 residues. CDR3 residues: CASSRLGQGARQETQYF. The CDR3 DNA follows: TGTGCCAGCAGCCGCTTGGGACAGGGGGCACGTCAAGAGACCCAGTACTTC. Using reference TRBV28 and TRBJ2-5 for the parts outside the CDR3, the full variable domain is DVKVTQSSRYLVKRTGEKVFLECVQDMDHENMFWYRQDPGLGLRLIYFSYDVKMKEKGDIPEGYSVSREKKERFSLILESASTNQTSMYLCASSRLGQGARQETQYFGPGTRLLVL.

The V call is TRBV11-2, the J call TRBJ2-7; TRBD1 matches at 8 bases. This CDR3 has 14 amino acids. CDR1 SGHAT and CDR2 FQNNGV come from the germline V gene. V was pared by 5 bases and J by 1 base, with 4 bases of the junction left unmatched. Here the CDR3 reads CASSPGQGSYEQYF. CDR3 sequence (DNA): TGTGCCAGCAGCCCCGGACAGGGATCCTACGAGCAGTACTTC.

This clone was counted only a few times. The rearrangement links TRBV27 to TRBJ1-5; 8 bases are a match to TRBD1. Germline V lookup: CDR1 MNHEY, CDR2 SMNVEV (reference sequence). The CDR3 consists of 14 residues. V trimming: 7 bases; J trimming: 7 bases; junction bases outside the gene matches: 9. The CDR3 nucleotides read TGTGCCAGCATCTCCCGGGCAGGGGGCCAGCCCCAGCATTTT. It translates to CASISRAGGQPQHF.

The chain carries TRBV9 and TRBJ2-1; TRBD2 matches at 12 bases. CDR3 length: 18 amino acids. Germline CDR1 reads SGDLS; CDR2 reads YYNGEE. V lost 4 bases to trimming and J lost 3 bases; unmatched junction nucleotides: 11. CDR3: CASSQGLAGGDYYNEQFF. Here the CDR3 DNA reads TGTGCCAGCAGCCAGGGGCTAGCGGGAGGGGATTACTACAATGAGCAGTTCTTC.

V usage is TRBV7-2 and J usage is TRBJ2-4, with 7 bases identical to TRBD2. This CDR3 is built from 17 residues. Per germline, CDR1 SGHTA and CDR2 FQGNSA. V shed 1 base, J shed 0 bases, and the junction held 6 bases outside the gene matches. The chain's CDR3 is CASSLGGGSLAKNIQYF. CDR3 in DNA: TGTGCCAGCAGCTTAGGGGGGGGGAGCCTAGCCAAAAACATTCAGTACTTC. Using reference TRBV7-2 and TRBJ2-4 for the parts outside the CDR3, the full variable domain is GAGVSQSPSNKVTEKGKDVELRCDPISGHTALYWYRQSLGQGLEFLIYFQGNSAPDKSGLPSDRFSAERTGGSVSTLTIQRTQQEDSAVYLCASSLGGGSLAKNIQYFGAGTRLSVL.

The gene calls are TRBV29-1 and TRBJ2-7; 7 nucleotides agree with TRBD1. The length of the CDR3 is 14 residues. In germline, CDR1 is SQVTM, CDR2 ANQGSEA. J lost 0 bases, V lost 4 bases, and 6 bases had no gene match. The CDR3 spells CSVGTGKSSYEQYF. In DNA, the CDR3 is TGCAGCGTTGGGACAGGCAAGAGCTCCTACGAGCAGTACTTC.

This clone turned up a few times. The chain couples TRBV10-3 to TRBJ1-2, with D hard to call. The CDR3 length is 14 residues. The ends were cut back, 8 bases at V and 6 bases at J, with 19 bases in the middle. Germline values: CDR1 ENHRY, CDR2 SYGVKD. The CDR3 bases are TGTGCCATCCACCCGGGTGCCGAGCGACATGGCTACACCTTC. Amino acids: CAIHPGAERHGYTF.

This chain uses TRBV5-1 with TRBJ2-7; D is ambiguous. The V gene's germline CDR1 is SGHRS and CDR2 YFSETQ. V gave up 4 bases and J gave up 2 bases, with 13 bases separating them. The CDR3 has 14 residues. CDR3 sequence reads: CASSRASRAYEQYF. CDR3 in DNA: TGCGCCAGCAGCCGCGCGTCCCGCGCCTACGAGCAGTACTTC.

DNA of the CDR3: TGTGCCAGCTGGGGGGAAGGACAGCCCCAGCATTTT. It is translated as CASWGEGQPQHF. The chain has TRBV12-3 or TRBV12-4 and TRBJ1-5, with D tentatively TRBD1 (5 bases). Trimming removed 8 bases at V and 7 bases at J, with 12 bases between. The CDR3 length is 12 residues.